Listed below are T cell receptor beta chains from one sample, sequenced in a study of cytomegalovirus exposure and HLA in healthy donors. The table came from immunoSEQ multiplex PCR; TCRdb's copy has only in-frame clones and leaves some out. The table includes 150,000 to 200,000 clones, 82% detected once. Sequences were obtained from PBMCs. These receptor sequences come from a boy aged 2 to 10 in good health and CMV-seronegative. CDR3s include the opening cysteine and the closing phenylalanine or tryptophan. The order of the fields is V gene, D gene, J gene, CDR3 protein. The D gene is left open where the match is weak.

V gene: TRBV5-4; D gene: NA; J gene: TRBJ2-6; CDR3 protein: CASRAGSNSGANVLTF
V gene: TRBV6-6; D gene: NA; J gene: TRBJ2-1; CDR3 protein: CASSSNRVDSYNEQFF
V gene: TRBV6-5; D gene: NA; J gene: TRBJ2-7; CDR3 protein: CASRPRQGGFEQYF
V gene: TRBV28; D gene: NA; J gene: TRBJ2-7; CDR3 protein: CASNPGMIYEQYF
V gene: TRBV30; D gene: TRBD2; J gene: TRBJ2-1; CDR3 protein: CAWSEGTSAFNEQFF
V gene: TRBV13; D gene: NA; J gene: TRBJ1-1; CDR3 protein: CASSSGRDTRNTEAFF
V gene: TRBV19; D gene: NA; J gene: TRBJ2-7; CDR3 protein: CASRGSGSPYEQYF
V gene: TRBV19; D gene: TRBD2; J gene: TRBJ2-7; CDR3 protein: CASRTMGWRGGPAYEQYF
V gene: TRBV27; D gene: TRBD2; J gene: TRBJ2-7; CDR3 protein: CASSSLAGGWEQYF
V gene: TRBV18; D gene: NA; J gene: TRBJ1-3; CDR3 protein: CASSPRGAGNTIYF
V gene: TRBV7-2; D gene: TRBD1; J gene: TRBJ1-2; CDR3 protein: CASSSLSGQRGGYTF
V gene: TRBV5-8; D gene: TRBD1; J gene: TRBJ2-7; CDR3 protein: CASSLQRTGFSSLDEQYF
V gene: TRBV10-3; D gene: TRBD1; J gene: TRBJ1-1; CDR3 protein: CAIRPSDRGDTEAFF
V gene: TRBV19; D gene: TRBD1; J gene: TRBJ2-3; CDR3 protein: CASRPTGEVADTQYF
V gene: TRBV18; D gene: NA; J gene: TRBJ1-3; CDR3 protein: CASSPRASGNTIYF
V gene: TRBV5-1; D gene: TRBD1; J gene: TRBJ1-2; CDR3 protein: CASSQAGTGDGYTF
V gene: TRBV2; D gene: TRBD1; J gene: TRBJ2-7; CDR3 protein: CASRNETGAEQYF
V gene: TRBV7-7; D gene: TRBD2; J gene: TRBJ2-7; CDR3 protein: CASSACRVLAGGCHEQYF
V gene: TRBV4-1; D gene: NA; J gene: TRBJ2-3; CDR3 protein: CASSQDSWRASTDTQYF
V gene: TRBV7-6; D gene: TRBD1; J gene: TRBJ1-2; CDR3 protein: CASSLQGAGGYTF
V gene: TRBV11-1; D gene: TRBD1; J gene: TRBJ2-7; CDR3 protein: CASSSRDRTYEQYF
V gene: TRBV6-5; D gene: NA; J gene: TRBJ2-1; CDR3 protein: CASPYRVSYNEQFF
V gene: TRBV25-1; D gene: TRBD1; J gene: TRBJ2-7; CDR3 protein: CASSESWGQGKEEQYF
V gene: TRBV5-5; D gene: TRBD2; J gene: TRBJ2-5; CDR3 protein: CASSRPGLADQETQYF
V gene: TRBV5-4; D gene: TRBD1; J gene: TRBJ1-2; CDR3 protein: CASSSQGADGYTF
V gene: TRBV5-4; D gene: TRBD1; J gene: TRBJ1-1; CDR3 protein: CASRPGTGGYEAFF
V gene: TRBV10-3; D gene: NA; J gene: TRBJ2-7; CDR3 protein: CAISEVVTSYEQYF
V gene: TRBV5-8; D gene: NA; J gene: TRBJ2-7; CDR3 protein: CASSVPTGGSDEQYF
V gene: TRBV7-8; D gene: TRBD1; J gene: TRBJ1-2; CDR3 protein: CASSSSGQAPYGYTF
V gene: TRBV19; D gene: TRBD1; J gene: TRBJ1-4; CDR3 protein: CASSTRTGKLFF
V gene: TRBV5-6; D gene: NA; J gene: TRBJ2-3; CDR3 protein: CASSLARRTDTQYF
V gene: TRBV6-1; D gene: NA; J gene: TRBJ1-1; CDR3 protein: CASKLKGAHVFF
V gene: TRBV19; D gene: TRBD1; J gene: TRBJ1-5; CDR3 protein: CASSRDSYSNQPQHF
V gene: TRBV29-1; D gene: NA; J gene: TRBJ2-7; CDR3 protein: CSVGPRAGASEQYF
V gene: TRBV27; D gene: NA; J gene: TRBJ1-5; CDR3 protein: CASSNTPGQPQHF
V gene: TRBV10-3; D gene: TRBD2; J gene: TRBJ2-3; CDR3 protein: CAISLDGDYLPDTQYF
V gene: TRBV27; D gene: NA; J gene: TRBJ2-7; CDR3 protein: CASSLLREQYF
V gene: TRBV4-2; D gene: NA; J gene: TRBJ2-5; CDR3 protein: CASSSALIETQYF
V gene: TRBV6-5; D gene: TRBD1; J gene: TRBJ2-1; CDR3 protein: CASLTPRTGGFAQFF
V gene: TRBV4-2; D gene: TRBD2; J gene: TRBJ2-3; CDR3 protein: CASSQEGTSGGATDTQYF
V gene: TRBV2; D gene: NA; J gene: TRBJ2-1; CDR3 protein: CASSPTGASSYNEQFF
V gene: TRBV27; D gene: NA; J gene: TRBJ1-4; CDR3 protein: CASSLIQGEKLFF
V gene: TRBV29-1; D gene: TRBD2; J gene: TRBJ2-3; CDR3 protein: CSVASGGDTDTQYF
V gene: TRBV7-9; D gene: NA; J gene: TRBJ2-6; CDR3 protein: CASSLVAGSGANVLTF
V gene: TRBV4-1; D gene: TRBD2; J gene: TRBJ2-1; CDR3 protein: CASSLSSGGAREQFF
V gene: TRBV5-1; D gene: TRBD2; J gene: TRBJ2-7; CDR3 protein: CASSLGFGGLAGGVGYEQYF
V gene: TRBV5-6; D gene: NA; J gene: TRBJ2-7; CDR3 protein: CASSFIVYPYEQYF